The clone carrying this T cell receptor beta chain was found many times. Via MiXCR, TCRdb re-called the RACE reads, giving one row per CDR3 protein. This sample has 270,000 or so distinct CDR3 sequences, with over 7.5% found just once. The time point was: pre-sensitization, week 0. The treatment here: therapeutic diphenylcyclopropenone sensitization with weekly scalp DPC. These data come from a study of human T cells and chemical hapten exposure. V gave up 5 bases and J gave up 1 base, with 14 bases separating them. Germline CDR1 SGHTA, CDR2 FQGNSA. The CDR3 extends over 15 amino acids. This TCR came from a man younger than 35 with alopecia areata. Some clones in this sample may be carry-over from other donors' samples. The gene calls are TRBV7-2 and TRBJ1-1, with D possibly being TRBD1 (6 bases). The sequences come from whole blood, collected in connection with sensitization to the hapten diphenylcyclopropenone (DPC). The CDR3 region is CASSLRTVTNTEAFF. CDR3 in DNA: TGTGCCAGCAGCCTTCGGACAGTAACGAACACTGAAGCTTTCTTT.